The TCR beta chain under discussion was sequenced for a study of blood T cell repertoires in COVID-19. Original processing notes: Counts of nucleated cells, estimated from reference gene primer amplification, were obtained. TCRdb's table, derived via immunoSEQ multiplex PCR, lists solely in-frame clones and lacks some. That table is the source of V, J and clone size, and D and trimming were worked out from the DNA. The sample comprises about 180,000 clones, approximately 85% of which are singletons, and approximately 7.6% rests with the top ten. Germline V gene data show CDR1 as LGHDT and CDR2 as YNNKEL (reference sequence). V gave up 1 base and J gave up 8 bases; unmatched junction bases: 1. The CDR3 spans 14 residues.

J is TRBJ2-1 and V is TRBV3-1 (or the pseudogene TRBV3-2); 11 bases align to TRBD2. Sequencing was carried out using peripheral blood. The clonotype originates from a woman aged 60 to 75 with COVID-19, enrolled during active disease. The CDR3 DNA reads TGTGCCAGCAGCCAAGGACTAGCGGGACATGAGCAGTTCTTC. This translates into CASSQGLAGHEQFF.